This TCR beta chain was retrieved from a study of blood T cell repertoires in COVID-19. The CDR3 covers 13 residues. V was shortened by 5 bases and J by 11 bases, with 16 bases between the two germline ends. Per the germline V gene, CDR1 is SGHAT and CDR2 is FQNNGV. Method: immunoSEQ multiplex PCR; TCRdb's copy keeps in-frame clones and lacks some. The table includes 80,000 to 100,000 clones, about 80% detected once. The chain combines TRBV11-2 with TRBJ1-5; perhaps TRBD1 as D (6 bases). The TCR was taken from a man between 65 and 85 years old with acute or convalescent COVID-19. Specimen: peripheral blood. CDR3 nucleotide sequence: TGTGCCAGCAGCCCACAGGGTGTGACGTCCCAGCATTTT. Amino acids: CASSPQGVTSQHF.